This T cell receptor beta chain was profiled in a study of T cells in Graves' hyperthyroidism and ophthalmopathy. Overall study results and limits: By a 13 V-J model, ophthalmopathy was set apart from stable hyperthyroidism.

The length of the CDR3 is 16 residues. In germline, CDR1 is MNHEY, CDR2 SVGAGI. Germline trimming cut 0 bases from V and 2 bases from J; bases unmatched to any gene: 5. This clonotype was counted ten times or more. Its target is not known. Using RNA transcripts as the source, TCR beta CDR3 regions were amplified. RT-PCR in the first round (using the HTBI primer set) targeted the TCR CDR3. In TCRdb, the multiplex PCR reads were re-called with MiXCR into one record per CDR3 protein. The data show a few hundred thousand distinct CDR3 sequences, 15% to 20% seen once. The specimen was blood. The sequence came from a woman aged 40 to 50 with Graves' ophthalmopathy. The rearrangement joins TRBV6-5 to TRBJ2-7; 9 nucleotides align to TRBD2. CDR3 amino acids: CASSYSSGSYTYEQYF. DNA for the CDR3: TGTGCCAGCAGTTACTCTAGCGGGAGCTACACCTACGAGCAGTACTTC.